This T cell receptor beta chain was recovered during a study of cytomegalovirus exposure and HLA in healthy donors. The protocol was immunoSEQ multiplex PCR, while the TCRdb copy is restricted to in-frame clones and leaves out a portion. Among 100,000 to 150,000 clones listed, roughly 93% were seen once. CDR3 size: 13 residues. The ends were cut back, 10 bases at V and 2 bases at J, with 14 bases in the middle. Germline V gives CDR1 LNHDA, CDR2 SQIVND (reference sequence). The specimen sequenced was PBMCs. The source is a woman between 18 and 29 years old in good health and CMV-seronegative. V and J are TRBV19 and TRBJ1-1, with D possibly matching TRBD1 (6 bases). CDR3 region: CATGDRPNTEAFF. The CDR3 region has the DNA TGTGCCACCGGCGACAGGCCTAACACTGAAGCTTTCTTT.